The 25 T cell receptor beta chains reported below all come from one sample, sequenced in a study of blood T cell repertoires in COVID-19. Sequenced by immunoSEQ multiplex PCR; TCRdb stores in-frame clones only, minus some. Of about 120,000 clones in the sample, 82% are singletons; the top ten hold roughly 7.1%. Input material: peripheral blood. The receptors derive from an older man with active or convalescent COVID-19.

This clone was counted a single time. J is TRBJ2-7 and V is TRBV15; D is perhaps TRBD1 (6 bases). The CDR3 is 14 residues long. Trimming pared 1 base from V and 7 bases from J, leaving 14 bases between. Germline loops: CDR1 LNHNV, CDR2 YYDKDF (reference sequence). The CDR3 is CATSRGRTEQEQYF. As DNA, the CDR3 is TGTGCCACCAGCAGAGGAAGGACAGAGCAAGAGCAGTACTTC.

V and J are TRBV6-8 and TRBJ2-1; D call uncertain. Germline V CDR1 and CDR2: MNHGY, SAAAGT. Deletions cut 6 bases from V and 6 bases from J, with 21 bases between. CDR3 size: 16 residues. DNA of the CDR3: TGTGCCAGCAGCCTCCCCCGGCGGTCCTTGTCCAATGAGCAGTTCTTC. As protein: CASSLPRRSLSNEQFF.

V and J are TRBV28 and TRBJ2-3; D is uncertain. CDR1 and CDR2 (germline): MDHEN, SYDVKM. V was cut by 10 bases and J by 1 base, with 15 bases left in between. This CDR3 contains 14 residues. The CDR3 nucleotides read TGTGCCACCCTGTCCCCCTACGGCACAGATACGCAGTATTTT. Protein product: CATLSPYGTDTQYF.

The rearrangement uses TRBV29-1 and TRBJ2-3, with D possibly TRBD1 on 5 matching bases. CDR3 size: 14 residues. Per germline, CDR1 SQVTM and CDR2 ANQGSEA. V was trimmed by 3 bases and J by 3 bases, leaving 13 bases between them. The CDR3 spells CSVDGRVRTDTQYF. CDR3 DNA: TGCAGCGTTGACGGCAGGGTCAGGACAGATACGCAGTATTTT.

The chain couples TRBV23-1 to TRBJ2-7; 8 nucleotides match TRBD1. TRBV23-1 is assigned to the ORF class and has an uncertain function. The V gene end was trimmed by 6 bases and the J gene end by 5 bases; junction bases not matched to a gene: 12. CDR3 size: 15 residues. The chain's CDR3 is CASRKRQGLIDEQYF. CDR3 in DNA: TGCGCCAGCAGGAAGAGACAGGGGTTAATTGACGAGCAGTACTTC.

The rearrangement uses TRBV29-1 and TRBJ1-2; D not certain. This CDR3 region has 12 residues. The germline V gene has CDR1 SQVTM and CDR2 ANQGSEA. Trimming stripped 6 bases from V and 8 bases from J, with 16 bases between. DNA for the CDR3: TGCAGCGTCGCTATTTCCTTGAGAGGCTACACCTTC. Translating it yields CSVAISLRGYTF.

V usage is TRBV28 and J usage is TRBJ2-3, with a weak D call TRBD2 (5 bases). V lost 6 bases, J lost 7 bases, and 32 bases lay in between. The CDR3 runs to 19 residues. Germline V gives CDR1 MDHEN, CDR2 SYDVKM. This CDR3 is CASRERPPLSFTPGYTQYF. As DNA, the CDR3 is TGTGCCAGCAGGGAAAGGCCCCCCCTAAGTTTTACCCCGGGGTATACGCAGTATTTT.

The rearrangement uses TRBV7-2 and TRBJ2-7; 7 nucleotides line up with TRBD1. The CDR3 has 14 residues. CDR1 SGHTA and CDR2 FQGNSA come from the germline V gene. V shed 5 bases and J 2 bases; nucleotides not matched to a gene: 6. CDR3 sequence (DNA): TGTGCCAGCAGCCCGACAGGGTTCGCCTACGAGCAGTACTTC. Translating it yields CASSPTGFAYEQYF.

The rearrangement joins TRBV12-5 to TRBJ2-1; 10 positions agree with TRBD1. V was clipped by 5 bases and J by 9 bases; unmatched bases: 10. The CDR3 is made up of 15 amino acids. Germline assignment: CDR1 LGHNT and CDR2 FRNRAP. CDR3 coding DNA: TGTGCTAGTGGTAACCGGGACAGGGGAGGGGGTGAGCAGTTCTTC. Amino acid sequence: CASGNRDRGGGEQFF.

The rearrangement uses TRBV5-1 and TRBJ1-4, with TRBD1 identical over 9 bases. The V segment lost 2 bases and the J segment 6 bases; nucleotides outside the gene matches: 5. There are 15 residues in the CDR3. The V gene's germline CDR1 is SGHRS and CDR2 YFSETQ. Written as DNA, the CDR3 is TGCGCCAGCAGCTTACCCGGGACAGGGTATGAAAAACTGTTTTTT. Translation: CASSLPGTGYEKLFF. The full variable domain, with the rest looked up from reference TRBV5-1 and TRBJ1-4, is KAGVTQTPRYLIKTRGQQVTLSCSPISGHRSVSWYQQTPGQGLQFLFEYFSETQRNKGNFPGRFSGRQFSNSRSEMNVSTLELGDSALYLCASSLPGTGYEKLFFGSGTQLSVL.

V is TRBV14 and J is TRBJ1-6; 8 positions match TRBD1. Germline loops: CDR1 SGHDN, CDR2 FVKESK. Germline trimming cut 2 bases from V and 9 bases from J; bases unmatched to any gene: 9. The CDR3 covers 16 residues. CDR3 nucleotides: TGTGCCAGCAGCCAAAGCGCCGGGACAGGCGGTTCACCCCTCCACTTT. Its protein product is CASSQSAGTGGSPLHF.

This clone showed up just once. The chain employs TRBV2 and TRBJ1-5, with TRBD1 matching 7 bases. Germline V gene lookup returns CDR1 SNHLY and CDR2 FYNNEI. The J segment lost 5 bases and the V segment lost 9 bases, leaving 7 bases of the junction unmatched. This CDR3 is built from 13 residues. In DNA form, the CDR3 reads TGTGCCAGTAACCGGGACAGCTATCAGCCCCAGCATTTT. This translates into CASNRDSYQPQHF.

The chain joins TRBV11-1 to TRBJ2-1; 10 positions match TRBD1. The CDR3 extends over 15 amino acids. The germline gives CDR1 SGHAT, CDR2 FQDESV (reference sequence). V was pared by 6 bases and J by 4 bases, with 6 bases of the junction left unmatched. The CDR3 DNA reads TGTGCCAGCAGACCGGGACAGGGGTTGTACAATGAGCAGTTCTTC. This gives the protein CASRPGQGLYNEQFF.

CDR3: CASSVDNYNSPLHF. The DNA for the CDR3 is TGTGCCAGCAGCGTGGACAACTATAATTCACCCCTCCACTTT. The V gene is TRBV9, the J gene TRBJ1-6; tentatively, D is TRBD1 (5 bases). V lost 2 bases and J 3 bases, leaving 6 bases between the germline ends. The V gene's germline CDR1 is SGDLS and CDR2 YYNGEE. There are 14 residues in the CDR3. Full variable domain (outside the CDR3, taken from reference TRBV9 and TRBJ1-6): DSGVTQTPKHLITATGQRVTLRCSPRSGDLSVYWYQQSLDQGLQFLIQYYNGEERAKGNILERFSAQQFPDLHSELNLSSLELGDSALYFCASSVDNYNSPLHFGNGTRLTVT.

V usage is TRBV6-1 and J usage is TRBJ2-5, with a tentative D call TRBD2 (7 bases). The CDR3 has 15 amino acids. Trimming shortened V by 2 bases and J by 5 bases, and 15 bases separated the two germline ends. Looked up from germline, CDR1 is MNHNS and CDR2 is SASEGT. The CDR3 coding sequence is TGTGCCAGCAGTGAATGGGAGGAGGGGGGGGAGACCCAGTACTTC. It codes for CASSEWEEGGETQYF.

The V gene is TRBV11-3, the J gene TRBJ2-5, with 9 bases fitting TRBD1. The CDR3 covers 16 residues. J lost 4 bases, V lost 5 bases, and 11 bases had no gene match. Germline V gene data show CDR1 as SGHNT and CDR2 as YENEEA. CDR3 loop: CASSARGQGFLETQYF. CDR3 bases: TGTGCCAGCAGCGCTAGGGGACAGGGTTTTTTAGAGACCCAGTACTTC. The entire variable domain, with the rest obtained from reference TRBV11-3 and TRBJ2-5, is as follows: EAGVVQSPRYKIIEKKQPVAFWCNPISGHNTLYWYLQNLGQGPELLIRYENEEAVDDSQLPKDRFSAERLKGVDSTLKIQPAELGDSAVYLCASSARGQGFLETQYFGPGTRLLVL.

In DNA, the CDR3 is TGTGCCAGCAGCCAAGCGGGGAACTATGGCTACACCTTC. Its protein product is CASSQAGNYGYTF. This sequence joins TRBV4-2 and TRBJ1-2; D call uncertain. Germline loops: CDR1 LGHNA, CDR2 YNFKEQ. V lost 1 base and J 2 bases, leaving 5 bases between the germline ends. CDR3 length: 13 residues.

The chain uses TRBV18 and TRBJ2-4, with unresolved D. Germline V gene lookup returns CDR1 KGHSH and CDR2 LQKENI. V shed 4 bases and J shed 0 bases, with 7 bases lying between them. This CDR3 comprises 14 residues. CDR3 sequence (DNA): TGTGCCAGCTCACTCGAGGTAGCCAAAAACATTCAGTACTTC. It translates to CASSLEVAKNIQYF. The whole variable domain, remainder taken from reference TRBV18 and TRBJ2-4, is NAGVMQNPRHLVRRRGQEARLRCSPMKGHSHVYWYRQLPEEGLKFMVYLQKENIIDESGMPKERFSAEFPKEGPSILRIQQVVRGDSAAYFCASSLEVAKNIQYFGAGTRLSVL.

The rearrangement links TRBV5-6 to TRBJ1-1; 8 bases align to TRBD1. Looked up from germline, CDR1 is SGHDT and CDR2 is YYEEEE. J gave up 2 bases and V 6 bases, and 6 bases lay outside the gene matches. The CDR3 is 14 residues long. CDR3 in amino acids: CASKLQGVNTEAFF. The CDR3 DNA sequence: TGTGCCAGCAAACTACAGGGGGTAAACACTGAAGCTTTCTTT. Variable domain in full (rest from reference TRBV5-6 and TRBJ1-1): DAGVTQSPTHLIKTRGQQVTLRCSPKSGHDTVSWYQQALGQGPQFIFQYYEEEERQRGNFPDRFSGHQFPNYSSELNVNALLLGDSALYLCASKLQGVNTEAFFGQGTRLTVV.

In this sample, this clone turned up a few times. The junction does not match germline at one end; this may be a read error. The chain is built from TRBV19 and TRBJ1-5; 8 nucleotides match TRBD1. CDR1 and CDR2 (germline): LNHDA, SQIVND (reference sequence). The CDR3 is made up of 17 amino acids. This chain's CDR3 is CASSIGGAGGPNQPQHF. CDR3 nucleotide sequence: TGTGCCAGTAGCATAGGCGGGGCAGGGGGCCCCAATCAGCCCCAGCATTTT.

The CDR3 nucleotides read TGTGCCAGCAGTTACCTAAGCGGGAGCACCGGGGAGCTGTTTTTT. It is translated as CASSYLSGSTGELFF. The V gene is TRBV6-5, the J gene TRBJ2-2, with 8 bases identical to TRBD2. Trimming removed 2 bases from V and 4 bases from J; junction bases left unmatched: 3. CDR1 is MNHEY and CDR2 is SVGAGI in the germline V gene. The CDR3 covers 15 residues.

The chain combines TRBV6-2 or TRBV6-3 with TRBJ2-1, with D unresolved. Trimming left V 0 bases short and J 5 bases short, with 8 bases between. In germline, CDR1 is MNHEY, CDR2 SVGEGT. This CDR3 comprises 14 residues. CDR3 nucleotide sequence: TGTGCCAGCAGTTACTCTGGGCCCCACAATGAGCAGTTCTTC. It specifies CASSYSGPHNEQFF.

V is TRBV28 and J is TRBJ2-2, with TRBD1 matching 7 bases. Trimming at V came to 4 bases and at J to 15 bases, leaving 8 bases not matched to a gene. Germline V gene lookup returns CDR1 MDHEN and CDR2 SYDVKM. The CDR3 consists of 12 residues. The CDR3 region is CASSSTGRGVFF. CDR3 DNA sequence: TGTGCCAGCAGTTCGACAGGGAGAGGGGTGTTTTTT.

This clone was found once. The chain joins TRBV6-2 or TRBV6-3 to TRBJ1-1; weak D call: TRBD1 (6 bases). The CDR3 consists of 16 residues. The V gene's germline CDR1 is MNHEY and CDR2 SVGEGT. Trimming pared 4 bases from V and 4 bases from J, leaving 19 bases between. The CDR3 DNA sequence: TGTGCCAGCAGTTCCAACACAGGGAGCGGTCGCACTGAAGCTTTCTTT. As protein: CASSSNTGSGRTEAFF.

The chain combines TRBV3-1 (or the pseudogene TRBV3-2) with TRBJ2-5; no clear D. Germline V gives CDR1 LGHDT, CDR2 YNNKEL (reference sequence). With 0 bases removed from V and 5 bases from J, the gap between germline ends came to 10 bases. CDR3 length equals 14 residues. The CDR3 region has the DNA TGTGCCAGCAGCCAAGATCGGGTGCGGGAGACCCAGTACTTC. Translating it yields CASSQDRVRETQYF.